Described below is a single T cell receptor (beta chain) sequence and its context. The target of this receptor is not known. Base qualities are missing; no much larger clone stands one base away. This entry is derived from a study of blood T cell repertoires in COVID-19 (dated by TCRdb to 2020 to 2021). With respect to the entire study: Samples covering the acute and convalescent phases of COVID-19 were provided by collaborators in the United States, Italy and Spain. The material from the prospective study consisted of cDNA or gDNA derived from T cells, B-cell-depleted T cells, or PBMCs. Subjects who had been exposed to COVID-19, were actively infected with it, or had recovered from it provided the deeply sampled blood TCRbeta repertoires that made up the dataset. The repertoires were released in a freely available public database meant as a resource for research on the immune response to SARS-CoV-2. Samples were obtained from the ongoing ImmuneRACE study (first 160 participants) and from 1,000 to 1,500 subjects provided by 6 global collaborators. Nearly every sample came with metadata listing a de-identified subject ID, COVID-19 status, age in years and sex. HLA class I and class II types, where available, came from metadata supplied by the sample provider rather than from assay-based typing.

Broad study findings and their caveats: Clinical and demographic metadata were provided uncurated, with the amount varying by source and participant.

The immunoSEQ Assay, a bias-controlled multiplex PCR, was used to amplify TCRbeta CDR3 regions from genomic DNA. In the source study's methods: Nucleated cell counts per sample were estimated from amplification of reference gene primers within the assay. To quantify the absolute abundance of each unique TCRbeta CDR3 rearrangement, sequence reads were collapsed and filtered. For each sample, productive Simpson clonality was calculated as the square root of Simpson's diversity index over productive rearrangements. Here the immuneACCESS table is served through TCRdb, limited to in-frame sequences with V and J called. Missing clones are a known gap in these copies; in checked studies unresolved V genes cover under half, and the rest lacks a known reason. Clonal size and the V and J genes are those of that table, whereas D and trimming came from the DNA. In all, the sample holds 40,000 to 55,000 clones, and around 90% of those were seen once. Around 6.5% of the sample is in the top ten clones.

In the germline V gene, CDR1 corresponds to SGHRS and CDR2 to YFSETQ. V loses 4 bases, J loses 8 bases, and the germline ends lie 16 bases apart. The CDR3 has 14 amino acids, counting the end cysteine and phenylalanine. Left in the record is the CDR3 DNA by itself, 42 bases read in frame from the first base. The collaborating institutions used their own protocols to collect whole blood in K2EDTA tubes. For TCRbeta analysis, collaborator samples were shipped as frozen whole blood, as isolated PBMCs, or as DNA extracted from either sample type. The chain employs TRBV5-1 and TRBJ2-1; confidence is insufficient to name the D gene. The sequencing sample was made of peripheral blood. The TCR comes from a man between 65 and 85 years old with active COVID-19. The CDR3 amino acid sequence is: CASSAPTLRDEQFF. The nucleotides are TGCGCCAGCAGCGCACCGACCCTTCGGGATGAGCAGTTCTTC. Beyond the CDR3, the reference TRBV5-1 and TRBJ2-1 genes provide the residues; the full variable domain reads: KAGVTQTPRYLIKTRGQQVTLSCSPISGHRSVSWYQQTPGQGLQFLFEYFSETQRNKGNFPGRFSGRQFSNSRSEMNVSTLELGDSALYLCASSAPTLRDEQFFGPGTRLTVL.